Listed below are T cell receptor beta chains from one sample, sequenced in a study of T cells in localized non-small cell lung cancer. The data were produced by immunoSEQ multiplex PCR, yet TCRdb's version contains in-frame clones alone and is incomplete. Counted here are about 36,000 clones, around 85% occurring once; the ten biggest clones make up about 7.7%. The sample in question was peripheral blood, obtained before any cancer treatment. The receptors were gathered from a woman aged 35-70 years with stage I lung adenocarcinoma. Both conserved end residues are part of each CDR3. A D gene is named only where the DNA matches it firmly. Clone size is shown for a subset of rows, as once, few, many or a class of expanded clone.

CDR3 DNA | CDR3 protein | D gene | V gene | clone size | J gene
TGTGCCAGCAGCGTGACAGGGAACTCCTACGAGCAGTACTTC | CASSVTGNSYEQYF | TRBD1 | TRBV9 | NA | TRBJ2-7
TGTGCCAGCAGCTTAGATCCGGGGAGCGGGGGGGCATTTGAGCAGTTCTTC | CASSLDPGSGGAFEQFF | TRBD2 | TRBV7-8 | NA | TRBJ2-1
TGTGCCAGCAGCTTAGGCGGGACGGTTAGCAATCAGCCCCAGCATTTT | CASSLGGTVSNQPQHF | NA | TRBV7-2 | NA | TRBJ1-5
TGTGCCAGCAGCAAAGGGAGGAGGGGGGGGTACGAGCAGTACTTC | CASSKGRRGGYEQYF | NA | TRBV21-1 | once | TRBJ2-7
TGTGCCAGCAGCTTAGACTCCAAGAATGAGCAGTTCTTC | CASSLDSKNEQFF | NA | TRBV7-9 | NA | TRBJ2-1
TGTGCCAGCAGCTTGGGGACAGGGAGGTACGAGCAGTACTTC | CASSLGTGRYEQYF | TRBD1 | TRBV5-4 | NA | TRBJ2-7
TGTGCCAGCAGTTTAAAATCCTACAATGAGCAGTTCTTC | CASSLKSYNEQFF | NA | TRBV27 | once | TRBJ2-1
TGTGCCACCAGCAGAGACTTGGGCAGACGAACCGGGGAGCTGTTTTTT | CATSRDLGRRTGELFF | NA | TRBV15 | NA | TRBJ2-2
TGTGCCAGCAGAGACAGACATAACTATGGCTACACCTTC | CASRDRHNYGYTF | NA | TRBV11-2 | NA | TRBJ1-2
TGCGCCAGCAGCTTGGAAGTCGGCCCTACGTCTGAGCAGTTCTTC | CASSLEVGPTSEQFF | NA | TRBV5-1 | NA | TRBJ2-1
TGTGCCAGCAGCGCCCGCGGTGGCAATGAGCAGTTCTTC | CASSARGGNEQFF | NA | TRBV9 | once | TRBJ2-1
TGTGCCAGCAGCCCAGACCCAAACTATGGCTACACCTTC | CASSPDPNYGYTF | NA | TRBV7-3 | NA | TRBJ1-2
TGTGCCAGCAGCCGTCGACAGGCCGGTTCCACCCTCCACTTT | CASSRRQAGSTLHF | NA | TRBV11-3 | NA | TRBJ1-6
TGTGCCAGCTCGCGGGACAGGGGCACTGAAGCTTTCTTT | CASSRDRGTEAFF | TRBD1 | TRBV6-4 | NA | TRBJ1-1
TGTGCCAGTAGTATCGGACAGGGGAATGGAAACACCATATATTTT | CASSIGQGNGNTIYF | TRBD1 | TRBV19 | NA | TRBJ1-3
TGCGCCAGCAGCCCACAGGGCTCCGTATCCTTAGCCAAAAACATTCAGTACTTC | CASSPQGSVSLAKNIQYF | NA | TRBV4-1 | once | TRBJ2-4
TGTGCCAGCAGTTTTCCTTTTCATGGGGAATACTATGGCTACACCTTC | CASSFPFHGEYYGYTF | NA | TRBV28 | NA | TRBJ1-2
TGTGCCAGTAGTATGGGCAGCTCCTACGAGCAGTACTTC | CASSMGSSYEQYF | NA | TRBV19 | NA | TRBJ2-7
TGTGCCAGCAGCTTGGAGGACAGGAGCTCCTACGAGCAGTACTTC | CASSLEDRSSYEQYF | TRBD1 | TRBV5-4 | once | TRBJ2-7
TGTGCCAGCAGCCCCTCACCAAGCGGGGGGTTCTCCTACGAGCAGTACTTC | CASSPSPSGGFSYEQYF | TRBD2 | TRBV5-4 | NA | TRBJ2-7
TGTGCCAGCAGCGTAGGTCGAGGGGGCCTCTACGAGCAGTACTTC | CASSVGRGGLYEQYF | TRBD1 | TRBV9 | once | TRBJ2-7
TGCGCCAGCAGCCTCACCGCGGGGCGAACCGGGGAGCTGTTTTTT | CASSLTAGRTGELFF | NA | TRBV5-1 | NA | TRBJ2-2
TGTGCCACCAGCAGATACTCGGGGGCCACTGAAGCTTTCTTT | CATSRYSGATEAFF | NA | TRBV15 | NA | TRBJ1-1
TGTGCCAGCAGCCAGATGAGGGGGACTGAAGCTTTCTTT | CASSQMRGTEAFF | NA | TRBV5-6 | NA | TRBJ1-1
TGTGCCAGCATGGCCAGGGGAGATACGCAGTATTTT | CASMARGDTQYF | NA | TRBV25-1 | NA | TRBJ2-3
TGCGCCAGCAGTCAGGGGCCAGCGCACTCAAATGAAAAACTGTTTTTT | CASSQGPAHSNEKLFF | NA | TRBV4-3 | NA | TRBJ1-4
TGTGCCAGTAGTATGGAGAGACTATCAAAGACCCAGTACTTC | CASSMERLSKTQYF | NA | TRBV19 | NA | TRBJ2-5
TGTGCCAGCAGCGTAGCAATAGGGGGGGCCGACGGGGAGCTGTTTTTT | CASSVAIGGADGELFF | NA | TRBV9 | NA | TRBJ2-2
TGTGCCAGCAGCTTAGACAGGGGCACAGATACGCAGTATTTT | CASSLDRGTDTQYF | TRBD1 | TRBV7-3 | NA | TRBJ2-3
TGTGCCAGCAGTGACTACAGGGGGCATGGCTACACCTTC | CASSDYRGHGYTF | TRBD1 | TRBV2 | few | TRBJ1-2
TGCGCCAGCAGCCAGGAGCCCGCCCTTTTTACCGGGGAGCTGTTTTTT | CASSQEPALFTGELFF | NA | TRBV4-1 | NA | TRBJ2-2
TGTGCCAGCAGTGACCCAAACGCGAACACCGGGGAGCTGTTTTTT | CASSDPNANTGELFF | NA | TRBV6-4 | few | TRBJ2-2
TGTGCCAGCAGTTACTCGTCAGGGGGCGCAGGCACTGAAGCTTTCTTT | CASSYSSGGAGTEAFF | TRBD1 | TRBV6-6 | NA | TRBJ1-1
TGTGCCAGCATTGGACAGTCTAATGAAAAACTGTTTTTT | CASIGQSNEKLFF | NA | TRBV25-1 | medium-sized | TRBJ1-4
TGCGCCAGCAGCCCGACAGGGGGGGACAATAAGCAGTTCTTC | CASSPTGGDNKQFF | TRBD1 | TRBV4-3 | NA | TRBJ2-1
TGTGCCTCTGGTTTCGGAGGGCACAATGAGCAGTTCTTC | CASGFGGHNEQFF | NA | TRBV9 | once | TRBJ2-1
TGTGCCAGCAGTGAAGGGGGCAGTAGCCCCCAGTACTTC | CASSEGGSSPQYF | NA | TRBV2 | NA | TRBJ2-5
TGCGCCAGCAGCTTCATGCAGCGGGGCGGATTCACCGGGGAGCTGTTTTTT | CASSFMQRGGFTGELFF | TRBD2 | TRBV5-1 | NA | TRBJ2-2
TGTGCCAGCAGTTACTCGAGCACAGGGACGAAATTTGGCTACACCTTC | CASSYSSTGTKFGYTF | NA | TRBV6-5 | NA | TRBJ1-2
TGTGCCAGCAGCAAAGCATGGCGGAGGGTTAGCTCTGGGGCCAACGTCCTGACTTTC | CASSKAWRRVSSGANVLTF | NA | TRBV21-1 | NA | TRBJ2-6
TGTGCCAGTAGTAGGTTTCCGGGCAACCAAGAGACCCAGTACTTC | CASSRFPGNQETQYF | NA | TRBV19 | few | TRBJ2-5
TGCGCCAGCAGCTTGCAGCACAGCTCCTATAATTCACCCCTCCACTTT | CASSLQHSSYNSPLHF | NA | TRBV5-1 | NA | TRBJ1-6
TGCGCCAGCAGCCAAGTTCGGAACACTGAAGCTTTCTTT | CASSQVRNTEAFF | NA | TRBV4-1 | once | TRBJ1-1
TGTGCCAGCAGTCCGAGTAAGAAGGGACGACTCTCTGGAAACACCATATATTTT | CASSPSKKGRLSGNTIYF | NA | TRBV28 | NA | TRBJ1-3
TGTGCCAGCAGCGGTCGTACCGAGCAGTACTTC | CASSGRTEQYF | NA | TRBV7-9 | NA | TRBJ2-7
TGTGCCAGCAGTAATGACAGGGTAAATCAGCCCCAGCATTTT | CASSNDRVNQPQHF | TRBD1 | TRBV6-1 | NA | TRBJ1-5
TGTGCCACTGGGGCTAGCGGGGGTTCCGCAGATACGCAGTATTTT | CATGASGGSADTQYF | TRBD2 | TRBV10-3 | NA | TRBJ2-3
TGTGCCAGCAGCTCGGGAGCGAACACTGAAGCTTTCTTT | CASSSGANTEAFF | NA | TRBV7-3 | NA | TRBJ1-1
TGTGCCAGCAGCTTAGGGACTAGTTATGGGGATGAGCAGTTCTTC | CASSLGTSYGDEQFF | TRBD2 | TRBV11-2 | NA | TRBJ2-1
TGTGCCAGCTCACCACTCTCGGGGATCCAAGAGACCCAGTACTTC | CASSPLSGIQETQYF | NA | TRBV18 | NA | TRBJ2-5
TGTGCCAGCAGCTTAATGACAGGGAAGACCTACGAGCAGTACTTC | CASSLMTGKTYEQYF | TRBD1 | TRBV11-1 | NA | TRBJ2-7
TGTGCCAGCAGCTTGATGGCCGTAGTGGCTAATAATTCACCCCTCCACTTT | CASSLMAVVANNSPLHF | NA | TRBV11-3 | NA | TRBJ1-6
TGTGCCAGCAGCGCAGTTAGTACGTCCTACGAGCAGTACTTC | CASSAVSTSYEQYF | NA | TRBV9 | once | TRBJ2-7
TGTGCCAGCAGTGAGATGGGGGGCCTCTCTGGAAACACCATATATTTT | CASSEMGGLSGNTIYF | NA | TRBV2 | NA | TRBJ1-3
TGTGCCAGCAGTTATTCTAGCACAACTAATGAAAAACTGTTTTTT | CASSYSSTTNEKLFF | NA | TRBV6-5 | NA | TRBJ1-4
TGTGCCAGCAGTGAACATGGGACAGGGGTTGGCTCTGGAAACACCATATATTTT | CASSEHGTGVGSGNTIYF | TRBD1 | TRBV6-1 | once | TRBJ1-3
TGTGCCAGCAGCCGTACAGGGAACACCGGGGAGCTGTTTTTT | CASSRTGNTGELFF | NA | TRBV5-4 | NA | TRBJ2-2